Below, 6 T cell receptor beta chains from the same sample are listed, as sequenced in a study of blood T cells in healthy people across ages (dated by TCRdb to 2013 to 2016). The library was obtained by 5' RACE. Reads for this sample came from an Illumina HiSeq 2500. A second PCR of about 6 to 11 cycles was performed with a sample-barcoded 5' primer and a J-beta primer mix. TCRdb reran the public reads through fastp at Q25 and MiXCR, keeping productive beta chains. Identical CDR3 proteins give one entry, which carries the most common genes and DNA. The sample data list 1.4 million to 1.5 million distinct CDR3 sequences, and approximately 40% of these were observed just once. The ten largest clones represent around 8% of the sample. The sequencing input was blood. Receptors were obtained from a woman under 30 in good health.

This clonotype showed up just once. A much more abundant neighbour one base away suggests this may be a read error. The CDR3 loop reads CASSQGALADQEQYF. In nucleotides, the CDR3 is TGCGCCAGCAGCCAAGGGGCCCTAGCGGATCAAGAGCAGTACTTC. This chain links TRBV4-1 with TRBJ2-5; 7 bases are shared with TRBD2. Per germline, CDR1 MGHRA and CDR2 YSYEKL. This CDR3 region has 15 residues. V lost 1 base to trimming and J lost 11 bases; unmatched junction nucleotides: 13.

This clonotype occurred once. The chain employs TRBV28 and TRBJ2-5, with D possibly matching TRBD1 (5 bases). The end of the DNA fits TRBJ2-7 better, so the J call may be wrong. Germline V gene sequence: CDR1 MDHEN, CDR2 SYDVKM. The CDR3 runs 11 residues. The CDR3 reads CASIQGIEQYF. Here the CDR3 DNA reads TGTGCCAGCATCCAGGGTATCGAGCAGTACTTC.

J is TRBJ2-5 and V is TRBV28; no clear D gene. V was cut by 5 bases and J by 1 base, with 11 bases left in between. Germline V lookup: CDR1 MDHEN, CDR2 SYDVKM. The CDR3 has 14 residues. The CDR3 DNA follows: TGTGCCAGCAGTGCACTGGGTTCCCAAGAGACCCAGTACTTC. Encoded protein: CASSALGSQETQYF. Combining the CDR3 with reference TRBV28 and TRBJ2-5 gives the whole variable domain DVKVTQSSRYLVKRTGEKVFLECVQDMDHENMFWYRQDPGLGLRLIYFSYDVKMKEKGDIPEGYSVSREKKERFSLILESASTNQTSMYLCASSALGSQETQYFGPGTRLLVL.

Only a few counts were recorded for this clonotype. This chain uses TRBV3-1 with TRBJ1-1; D ambiguous. V was cut by 0 bases and J by 3 bases, with 2 bases left in between. The germline CDR1 and CDR2 sequences are LGHDT and YNNKEL (reference sequence). CDR3 length equals 12 residues. The CDR3 bases are TGTGCCAGCAGCCAAGAGGACACTGAAGCTTTCTTT. Translating gives CASSQEDTEAFF.

The rearrangement uses TRBV27 and TRBJ2-3, with D perhaps matching TRBD2 (6 bases). V lost 8 bases and J 3 bases, leaving 12 bases between the germline ends. Germline values: CDR1 MNHEY, CDR2 SMNVEV (reference sequence). CDR3 length: 13 amino acids. The CDR3 region is CASGGILTDTQYF. In DNA, the CDR3 is TGTGCCAGCGGGGGGATCCTGACAGATACGCAGTATTTT.

V and J are TRBV28 and TRBJ1-5; 7 nucleotides agree with TRBD1. With V trimmed by 2 bases and J by 3 bases, 1 base remained unmatched. CDR1 and CDR2 (germline): MDHEN, SYDVKM. The CDR3 spans 14 residues. CDR3 DNA sequence: TGTGCCAGCAGTTTAGACAGGGACAATCAGCCCCAGCATTTT. Its translation: CASSLDRDNQPQHF.